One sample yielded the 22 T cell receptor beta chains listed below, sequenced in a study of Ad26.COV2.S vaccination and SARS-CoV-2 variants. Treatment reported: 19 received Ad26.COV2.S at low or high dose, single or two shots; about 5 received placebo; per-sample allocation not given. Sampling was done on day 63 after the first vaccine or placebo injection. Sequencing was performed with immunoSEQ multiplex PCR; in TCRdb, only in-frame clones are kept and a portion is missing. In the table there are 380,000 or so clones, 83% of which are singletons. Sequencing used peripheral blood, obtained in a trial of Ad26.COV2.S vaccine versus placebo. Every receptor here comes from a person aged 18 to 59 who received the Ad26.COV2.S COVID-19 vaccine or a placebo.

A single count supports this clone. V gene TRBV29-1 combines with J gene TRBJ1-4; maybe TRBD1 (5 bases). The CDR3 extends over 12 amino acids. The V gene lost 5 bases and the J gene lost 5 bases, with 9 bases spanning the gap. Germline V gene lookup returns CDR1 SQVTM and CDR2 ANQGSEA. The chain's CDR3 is CSVFQGNEKLFF. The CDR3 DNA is TGCAGCGTTTTCCAGGGAAATGAAAAACTGTTTTTT.

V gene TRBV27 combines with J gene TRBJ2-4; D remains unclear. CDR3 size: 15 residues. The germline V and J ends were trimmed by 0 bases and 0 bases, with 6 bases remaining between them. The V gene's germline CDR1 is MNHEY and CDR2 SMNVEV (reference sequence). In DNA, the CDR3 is TGTGCCAGCAGTTTATCCTTCTTAGCCAAAAACATTCAGTACTTC. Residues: CASSLSFLAKNIQYF.

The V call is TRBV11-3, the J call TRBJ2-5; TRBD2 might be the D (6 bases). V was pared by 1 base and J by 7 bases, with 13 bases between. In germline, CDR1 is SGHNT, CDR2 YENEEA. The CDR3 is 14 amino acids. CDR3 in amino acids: CASSLASGRGTQYF. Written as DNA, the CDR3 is TGTGCCAGCAGCTTAGCATCAGGGCGGGGGACCCAGTACTTC.

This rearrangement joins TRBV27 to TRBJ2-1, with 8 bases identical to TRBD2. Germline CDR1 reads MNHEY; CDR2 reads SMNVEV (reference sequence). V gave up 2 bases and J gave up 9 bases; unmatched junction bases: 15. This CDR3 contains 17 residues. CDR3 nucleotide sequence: TGTGCCAGCAGTTTACGGCCGTGGGCGGGAGGTTTGAGTGAGCAGTTCTTC. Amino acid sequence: CASSLRPWAGGLSEQFF.

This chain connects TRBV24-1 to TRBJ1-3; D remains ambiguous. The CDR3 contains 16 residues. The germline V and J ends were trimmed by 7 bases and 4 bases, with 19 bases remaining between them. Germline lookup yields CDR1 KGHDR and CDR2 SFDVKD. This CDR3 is CATRIEAALGGNTIYF. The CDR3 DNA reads TGTGCCACCAGGATTGAGGCGGCTTTGGGGGGAAACACCATATATTTT.

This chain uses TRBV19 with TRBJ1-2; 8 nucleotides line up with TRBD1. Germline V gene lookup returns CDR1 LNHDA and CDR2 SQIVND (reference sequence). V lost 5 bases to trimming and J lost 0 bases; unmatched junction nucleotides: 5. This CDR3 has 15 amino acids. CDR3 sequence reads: CASSVRQGTNYGYTF. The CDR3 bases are TGTGCCAGTAGTGTCAGACAGGGGACTAACTATGGCTACACCTTC.

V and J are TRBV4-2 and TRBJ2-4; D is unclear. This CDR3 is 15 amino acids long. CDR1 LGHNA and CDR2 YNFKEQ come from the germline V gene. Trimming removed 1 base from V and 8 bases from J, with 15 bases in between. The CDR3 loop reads CASSQGVSTVDIQYF. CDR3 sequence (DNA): TGTGCCAGCAGCCAAGGGGTTTCTACAGTAGACATTCAGTACTTC.

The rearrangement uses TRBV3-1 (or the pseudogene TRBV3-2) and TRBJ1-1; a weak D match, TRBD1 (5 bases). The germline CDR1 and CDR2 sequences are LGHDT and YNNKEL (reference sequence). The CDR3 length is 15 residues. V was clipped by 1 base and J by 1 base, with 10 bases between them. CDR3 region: CASSQARGGNTEAFF. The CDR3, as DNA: TGTGCCAGCAGCCAAGCCCGGGGGGGGAACACTGAAGCTTTCTTT.

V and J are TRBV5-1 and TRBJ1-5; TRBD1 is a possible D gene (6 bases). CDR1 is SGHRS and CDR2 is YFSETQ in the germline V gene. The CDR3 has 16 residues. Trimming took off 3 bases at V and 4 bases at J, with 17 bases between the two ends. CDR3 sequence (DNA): TGCGCCAGCAGCTATTACCTGCGGGGGCCTAATCAGCCCCAGCATTTT. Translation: CASSYYLRGPNQPQHF.

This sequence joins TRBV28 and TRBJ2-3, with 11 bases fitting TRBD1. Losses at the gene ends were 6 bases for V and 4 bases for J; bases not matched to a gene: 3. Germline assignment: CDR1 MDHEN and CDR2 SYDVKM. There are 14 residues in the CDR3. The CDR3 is CASRRTGGPDTQYF. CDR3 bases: TGTGCCAGCAGACGGACAGGGGGCCCAGATACGCAGTATTTT.

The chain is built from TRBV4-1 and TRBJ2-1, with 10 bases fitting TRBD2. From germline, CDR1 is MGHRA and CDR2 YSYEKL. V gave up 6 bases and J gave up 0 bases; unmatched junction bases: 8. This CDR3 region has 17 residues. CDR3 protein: CASRGRSGRGSYNEQFF. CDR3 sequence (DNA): TGCGCCAGCAGAGGTCGGAGCGGGAGGGGCTCCTACAATGAGCAGTTCTTC.

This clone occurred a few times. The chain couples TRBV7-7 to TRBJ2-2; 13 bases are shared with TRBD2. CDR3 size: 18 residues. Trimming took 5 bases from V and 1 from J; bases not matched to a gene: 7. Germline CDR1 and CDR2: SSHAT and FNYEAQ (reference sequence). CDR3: CASSPRLAGGWNTGELFF. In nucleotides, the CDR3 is TGTGCCAGCAGCCCGAGACTAGCGGGGGGCTGGAACACCGGGGAGCTGTTTTTT. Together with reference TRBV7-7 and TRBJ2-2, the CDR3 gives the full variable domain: GAGVSQSPRYKVTKRGQDVTLRCDPISSHATLYWYQQALGQGPEFLTYFNYEAQPDKSGLPSDRFSAERPEGSISTLTIQRTEQRDSAMYRCASSPRLAGGWNTGELFFGEGSRLTVL.

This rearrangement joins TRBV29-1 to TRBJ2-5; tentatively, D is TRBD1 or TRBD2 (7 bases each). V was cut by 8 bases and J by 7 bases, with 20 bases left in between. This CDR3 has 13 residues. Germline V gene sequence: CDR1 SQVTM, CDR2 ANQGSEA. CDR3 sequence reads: CSIRGGGIGTQYF. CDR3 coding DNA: TGCAGCATCAGGGGGGGAGGGATAGGGACCCAGTACTTC.

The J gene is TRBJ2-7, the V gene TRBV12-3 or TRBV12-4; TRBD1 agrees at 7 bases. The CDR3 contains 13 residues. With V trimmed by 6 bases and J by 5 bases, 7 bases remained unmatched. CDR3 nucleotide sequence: TGTGCCAGCAGGAGGAACACAGGGGACGAGCAGTACTTC. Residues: CASRRNTGDEQYF.

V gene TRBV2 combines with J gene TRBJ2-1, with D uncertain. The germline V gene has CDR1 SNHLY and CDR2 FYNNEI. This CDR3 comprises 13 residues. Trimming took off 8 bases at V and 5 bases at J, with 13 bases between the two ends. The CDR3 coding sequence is TGTGCCAGCCAATTTTTCCGCCACAATGAGCAGTTCTTC. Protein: CASQFFRHNEQFF.

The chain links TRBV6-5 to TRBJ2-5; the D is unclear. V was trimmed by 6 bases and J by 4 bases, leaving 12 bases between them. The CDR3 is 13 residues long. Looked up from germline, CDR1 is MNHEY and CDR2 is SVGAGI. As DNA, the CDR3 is TGTGCCAGCAGAAGGGAAGTCCCAGAGACCCAGTACTTC. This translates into CASRREVPETQYF.

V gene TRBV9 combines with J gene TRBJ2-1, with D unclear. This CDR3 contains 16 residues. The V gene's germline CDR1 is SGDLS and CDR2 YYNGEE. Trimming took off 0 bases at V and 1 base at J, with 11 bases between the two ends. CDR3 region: CASSVVGLASYNEQFF. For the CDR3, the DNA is TGTGCCAGCAGCGTAGTGGGGTTAGCTTCCTACAATGAGCAGTTCTTC.

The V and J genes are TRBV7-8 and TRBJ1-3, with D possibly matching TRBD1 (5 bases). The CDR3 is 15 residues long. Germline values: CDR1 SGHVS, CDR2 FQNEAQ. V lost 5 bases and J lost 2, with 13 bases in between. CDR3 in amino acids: CASSPPQAAGNTIYF. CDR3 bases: TGTGCCAGCAGCCCGCCACAGGCAGCTGGAAACACCATATATTTT. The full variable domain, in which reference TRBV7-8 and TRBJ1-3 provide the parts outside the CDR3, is GAGVSQSPRYKVAKRGQDVALRCDPISGHVSLFWYQQALGQGPEFLTYFQNEAQLDKSGLPSDRFFAERPEGSVSTLKIQRTQQEDSAVYLCASSPPQAAGNTIYFGEGSWLTVV.

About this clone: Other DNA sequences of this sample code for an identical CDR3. The CDR3 region is CASRAQGGTEAFF. DNA for the CDR3: TGTGCCAGCAGAGCCCAGGGCGGCACTGAAGCTTTCTTT. The chain joins TRBV2 to TRBJ1-1, with TRBD1 as a possible D gene (5 bases). The V end lost 6 bases, the J end lost 4 bases, and 12 bases lay between the germline ends. The CDR3 extends over 13 amino acids. From germline, CDR1 is SNHLY and CDR2 FYNNEI.

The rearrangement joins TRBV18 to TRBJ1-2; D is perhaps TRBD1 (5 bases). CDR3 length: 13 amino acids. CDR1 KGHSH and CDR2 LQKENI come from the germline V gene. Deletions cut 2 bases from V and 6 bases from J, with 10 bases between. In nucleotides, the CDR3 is TGTGCCAGCTCACCAGCCTTGGGGGATGGCTACACCTTC. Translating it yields CASSPALGDGYTF.

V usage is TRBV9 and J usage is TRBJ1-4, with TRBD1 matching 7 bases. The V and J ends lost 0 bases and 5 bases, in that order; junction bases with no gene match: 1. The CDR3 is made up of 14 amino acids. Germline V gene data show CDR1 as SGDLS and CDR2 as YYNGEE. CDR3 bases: TGTGCCAGCAGCGTAGAAGGGGGCAATGAAAAACTGTTTTTT. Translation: CASSVEGGNEKLFF.

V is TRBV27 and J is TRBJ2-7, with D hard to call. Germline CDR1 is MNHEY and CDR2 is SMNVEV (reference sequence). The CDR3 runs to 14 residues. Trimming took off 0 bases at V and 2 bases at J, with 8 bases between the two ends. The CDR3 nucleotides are TGTGCCAGCAGTTTATCGGTAGGGACCTACGAGCAGTACTTC. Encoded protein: CASSLSVGTYEQYF.